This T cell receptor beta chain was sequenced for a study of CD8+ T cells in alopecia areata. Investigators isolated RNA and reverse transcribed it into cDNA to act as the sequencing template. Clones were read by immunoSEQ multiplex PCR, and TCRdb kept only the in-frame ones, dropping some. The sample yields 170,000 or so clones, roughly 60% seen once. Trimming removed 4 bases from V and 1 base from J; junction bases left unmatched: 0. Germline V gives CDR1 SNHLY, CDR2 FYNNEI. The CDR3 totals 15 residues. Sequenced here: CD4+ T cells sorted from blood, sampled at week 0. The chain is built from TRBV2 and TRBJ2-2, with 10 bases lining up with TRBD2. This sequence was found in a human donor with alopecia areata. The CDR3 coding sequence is TGTGCCAGCAGTGGACTAGCGGGGAACACCGGGGAGCTGTTTTTT. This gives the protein CASSGLAGNTGELFF.